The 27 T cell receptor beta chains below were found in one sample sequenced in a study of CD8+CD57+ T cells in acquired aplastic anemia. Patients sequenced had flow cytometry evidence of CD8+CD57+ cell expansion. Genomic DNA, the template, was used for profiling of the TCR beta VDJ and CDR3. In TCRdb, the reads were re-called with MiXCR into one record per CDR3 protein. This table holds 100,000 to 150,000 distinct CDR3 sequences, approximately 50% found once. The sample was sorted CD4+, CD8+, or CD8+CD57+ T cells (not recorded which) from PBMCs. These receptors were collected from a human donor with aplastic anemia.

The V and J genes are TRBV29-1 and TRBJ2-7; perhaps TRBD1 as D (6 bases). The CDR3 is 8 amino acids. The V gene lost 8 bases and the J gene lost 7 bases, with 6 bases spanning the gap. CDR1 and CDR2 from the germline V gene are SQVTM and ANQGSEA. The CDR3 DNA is TGCAGCAGGGGGGAGCAGTACGTC. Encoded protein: CSRGEQYV.

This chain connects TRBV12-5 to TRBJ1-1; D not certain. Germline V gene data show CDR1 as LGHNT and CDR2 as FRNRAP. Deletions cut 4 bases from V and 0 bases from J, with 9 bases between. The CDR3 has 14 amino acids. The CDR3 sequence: CASGSTDMNTEAFF. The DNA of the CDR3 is TGTGCTAGTGGTTCCACAGACATGAACACTGAAGCTTTCTTT.

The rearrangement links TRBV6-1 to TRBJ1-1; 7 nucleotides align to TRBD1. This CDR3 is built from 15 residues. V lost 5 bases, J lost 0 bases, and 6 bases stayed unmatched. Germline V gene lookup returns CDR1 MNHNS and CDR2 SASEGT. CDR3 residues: CASSPRQGMNTEAFF. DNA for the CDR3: TGTGCCAGCAGTCCGAGACAGGGTATGAACACTGAAGCTTTCTTT.

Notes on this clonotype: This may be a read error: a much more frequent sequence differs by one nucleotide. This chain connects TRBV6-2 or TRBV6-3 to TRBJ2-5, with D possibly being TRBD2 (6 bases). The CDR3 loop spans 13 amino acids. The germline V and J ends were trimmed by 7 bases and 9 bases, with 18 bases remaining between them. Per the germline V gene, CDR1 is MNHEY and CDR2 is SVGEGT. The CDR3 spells CASTLEAWEAQYF. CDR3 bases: TGTGCCAGCACTCTGGAAGCCTGGGAGGCCCAGTACTTC.

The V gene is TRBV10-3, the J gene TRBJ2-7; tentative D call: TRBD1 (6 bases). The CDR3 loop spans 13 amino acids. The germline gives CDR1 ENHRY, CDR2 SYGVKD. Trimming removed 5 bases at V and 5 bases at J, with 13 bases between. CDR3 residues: CAISSGAEDEQYF. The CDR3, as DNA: TGTGCCATCAGTTCAGGGGCGGAGGACGAGCAGTACTTC.

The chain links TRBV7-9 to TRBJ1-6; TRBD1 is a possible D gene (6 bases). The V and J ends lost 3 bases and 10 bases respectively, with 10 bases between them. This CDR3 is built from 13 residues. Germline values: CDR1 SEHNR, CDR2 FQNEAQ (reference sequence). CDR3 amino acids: CASSLGAGSPLHF. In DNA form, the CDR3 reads TGTGCCAGCAGCTTGGGGGCCGGCTCACCCCTCCACTTT.

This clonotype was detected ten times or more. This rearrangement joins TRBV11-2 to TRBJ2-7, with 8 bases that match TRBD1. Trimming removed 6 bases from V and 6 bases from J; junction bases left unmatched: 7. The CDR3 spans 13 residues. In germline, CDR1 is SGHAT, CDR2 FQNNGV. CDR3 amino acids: CASRPGTGLEQYF. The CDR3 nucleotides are TGTGCCAGCAGACCCGGGACAGGACTCGAGCAGTACTTC.

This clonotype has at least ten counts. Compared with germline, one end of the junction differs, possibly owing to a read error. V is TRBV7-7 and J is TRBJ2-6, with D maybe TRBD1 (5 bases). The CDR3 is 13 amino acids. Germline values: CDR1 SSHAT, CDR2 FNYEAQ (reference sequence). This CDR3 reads CASSSGGANVLTF. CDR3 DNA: TGTGCTAGCAGCTCAGGGGGGGCCAACGTCCTGACTTTC.

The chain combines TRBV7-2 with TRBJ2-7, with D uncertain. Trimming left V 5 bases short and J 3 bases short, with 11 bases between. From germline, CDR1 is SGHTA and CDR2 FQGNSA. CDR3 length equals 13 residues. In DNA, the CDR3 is TGTGCCAGCAGCCTGGCTGAGTACTACGAGCAGTACTTC. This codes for CASSLAEYYEQYF. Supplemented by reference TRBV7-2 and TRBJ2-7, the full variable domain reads GAGVSQSPSNKVTEKGKDVELRCDPISGHTALYWYRQSLGQGLEFLIYFQGNSAPDKSGLPSDRFSAERTGGSVSTLTIQRTQQEDSAVYLCASSLAEYYEQYFGPGTRLTVT.

DNA for the CDR3: TGTGCCATCAGTTCCCGGGGTCGGGACGCTGACTACGAGCAGTACTTC. Its translation: CAISSRGRDADYEQYF. The J gene is TRBJ2-7, the V gene TRBV10-3; perhaps D is TRBD1 or TRBD2 (5 bases each). V lost 5 bases and J 3 bases, leaving 20 bases between the germline ends. The CDR3 sequence is 16 residues long. Germline CDR1 is ENHRY and CDR2 is SYGVKD.

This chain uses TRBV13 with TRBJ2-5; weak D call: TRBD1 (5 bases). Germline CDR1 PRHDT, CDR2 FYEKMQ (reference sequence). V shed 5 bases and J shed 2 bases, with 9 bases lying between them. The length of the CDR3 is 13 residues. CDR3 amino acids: CASSSDRQETQYF. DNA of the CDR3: TGTGCCAGCAGCAGTGACAGACAAGAGACCCAGTACTTC.

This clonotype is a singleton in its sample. The CDR3 coding sequence is TGCAGTGCTCCTCTAGCGGGGGGGCCCGAGACCCAGTACTTC. Its translation is CSAPLAGGPETQYF. This chain joins TRBV20-1 and TRBJ2-5; 12 nucleotides align to TRBD2. Unmatched junction bases numbered 6, after V lost 5 bases and J lost 5 bases. The CDR3 totals 14 residues. Germline V CDR1 and CDR2: DFQATT, SNEGSKA (reference sequence).

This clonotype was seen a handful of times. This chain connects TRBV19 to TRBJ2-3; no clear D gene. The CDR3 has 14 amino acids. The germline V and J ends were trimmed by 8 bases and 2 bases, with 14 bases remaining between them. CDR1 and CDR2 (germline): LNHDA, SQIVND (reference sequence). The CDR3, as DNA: TGTGCCAGTGACATCGGCCGGAACACAGATACGCAGTATTTT. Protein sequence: CASDIGRNTDTQYF.

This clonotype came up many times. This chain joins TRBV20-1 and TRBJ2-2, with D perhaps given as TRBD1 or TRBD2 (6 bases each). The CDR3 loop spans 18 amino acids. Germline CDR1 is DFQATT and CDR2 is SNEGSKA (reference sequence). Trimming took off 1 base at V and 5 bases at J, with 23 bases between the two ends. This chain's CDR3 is CSARVPGLGGFGTGELFF. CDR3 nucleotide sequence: TGCAGTGCTAGAGTCCCAGGGCTAGGGGGGTTTGGAACCGGGGAGCTGTTTTTT.

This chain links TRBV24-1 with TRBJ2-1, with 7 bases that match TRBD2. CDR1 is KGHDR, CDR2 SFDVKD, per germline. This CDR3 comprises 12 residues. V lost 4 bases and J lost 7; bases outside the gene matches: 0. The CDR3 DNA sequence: TGTGCCACCAGTGAGGGGGGGAATGAGCAGTTCTTC. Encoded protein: CATSEGGNEQFF.

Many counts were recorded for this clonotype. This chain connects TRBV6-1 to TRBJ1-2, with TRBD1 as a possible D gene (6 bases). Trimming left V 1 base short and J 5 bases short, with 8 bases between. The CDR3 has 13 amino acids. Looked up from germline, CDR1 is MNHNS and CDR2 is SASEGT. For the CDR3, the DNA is TGTGCCAGCAGTGAAGGGACAGAGTATGGCTACACCTTC. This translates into CASSEGTEYGYTF.

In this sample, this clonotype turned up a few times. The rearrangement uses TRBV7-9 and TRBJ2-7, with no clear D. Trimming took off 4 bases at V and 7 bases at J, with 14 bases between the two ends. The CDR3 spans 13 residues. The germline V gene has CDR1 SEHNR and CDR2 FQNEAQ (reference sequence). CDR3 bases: TGTGCCAGCAGCTCGGGCCCCTCGAGGGAGCAGTACTTC. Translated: CASSSGPSREQYF.

The CDR3 nucleotides are TGTGCCATCAGTGACCCACTTCGGTGGGATGAAGCTTTCTTT. Amino acid sequence: CAISDPLRWDEAFF. This rearrangement joins TRBV10-3 to TRBJ1-1; no reliable D call. The V end was cut by 3 bases, the J end by 7 bases, with 15 bases between. This CDR3 has 14 residues. CDR1 is ENHRY, CDR2 SYGVKD, per germline.

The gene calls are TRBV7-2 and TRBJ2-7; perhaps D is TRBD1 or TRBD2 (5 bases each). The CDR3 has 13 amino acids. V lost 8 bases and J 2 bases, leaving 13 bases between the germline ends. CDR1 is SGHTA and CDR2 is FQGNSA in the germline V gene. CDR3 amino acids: CASRPGPTYEQYF. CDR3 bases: TGTGCCAGCCGGCCGGGACCAACCTACGAGCAGTACTTC.

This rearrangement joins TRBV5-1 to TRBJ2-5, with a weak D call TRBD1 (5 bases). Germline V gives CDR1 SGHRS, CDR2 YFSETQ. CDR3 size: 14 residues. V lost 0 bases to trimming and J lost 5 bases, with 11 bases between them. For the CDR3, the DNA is TGCGCCAGCAGCTTGGGGGCAGGGTCGGAGACCCAGTACTTC. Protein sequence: CASSLGAGSETQYF. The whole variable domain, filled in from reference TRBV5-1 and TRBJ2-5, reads KAGVTQTPRYLIKTRGQQVTLSCSPISGHRSVSWYQQTPGQGLQFLFEYFSETQRNKGNFPGRFSGRQFSNSRSEMNVSTLELGDSALYLCASSLGAGSETQYFGPGTRLLVL.

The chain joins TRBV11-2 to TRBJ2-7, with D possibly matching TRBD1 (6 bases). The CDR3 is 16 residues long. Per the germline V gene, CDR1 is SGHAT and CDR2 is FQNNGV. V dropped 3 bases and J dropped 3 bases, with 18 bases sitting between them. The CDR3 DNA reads TGTGCCAGCAGCTTTAGTGGGGGCCTGAACAACTACGAGCAGTACTTC. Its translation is CASSFSGGLNNYEQYF.

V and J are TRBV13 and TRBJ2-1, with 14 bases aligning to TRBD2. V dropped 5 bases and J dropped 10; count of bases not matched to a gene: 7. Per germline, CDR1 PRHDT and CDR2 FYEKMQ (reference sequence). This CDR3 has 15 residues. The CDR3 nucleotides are TGTGCCAGCAGCCCCCCGGGACTAGCGGGGGACGAGCAGTTCTTC. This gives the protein CASSPPGLAGDEQFF.

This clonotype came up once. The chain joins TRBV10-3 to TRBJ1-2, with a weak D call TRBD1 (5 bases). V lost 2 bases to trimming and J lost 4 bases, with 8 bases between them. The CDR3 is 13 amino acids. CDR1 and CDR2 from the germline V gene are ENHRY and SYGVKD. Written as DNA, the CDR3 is TGTGCCATCAGTGAGACCACAGGCTATGGCTACACCTTC. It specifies CAISETTGYGYTF.

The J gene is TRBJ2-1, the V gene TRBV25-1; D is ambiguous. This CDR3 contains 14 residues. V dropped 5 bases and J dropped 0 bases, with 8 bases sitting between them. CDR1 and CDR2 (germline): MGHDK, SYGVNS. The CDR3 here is CASSRMSSYNEQFF. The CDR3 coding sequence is TGTGCCAGCAGTAGGATGAGCTCCTACAATGAGCAGTTCTTC. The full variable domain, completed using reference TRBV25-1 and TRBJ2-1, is EADIYQTPRYLVIGTGKKITLECSQTMGHDKMYWYQQDPGMELHLIHYSYGVNSTEKGDLSSESTVSRIRTEHFPLTLESARPSHTSQYLCASSRMSSYNEQFFGPGTRLTVL.

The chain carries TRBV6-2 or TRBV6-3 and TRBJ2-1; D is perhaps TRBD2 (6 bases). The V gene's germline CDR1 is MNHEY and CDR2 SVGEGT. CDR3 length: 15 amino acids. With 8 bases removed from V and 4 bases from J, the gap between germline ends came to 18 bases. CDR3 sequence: CASQLWTGVYNEQFF. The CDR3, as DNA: TGTGCCAGCCAGTTGTGGACGGGAGTATACAATGAGCAGTTCTTC.

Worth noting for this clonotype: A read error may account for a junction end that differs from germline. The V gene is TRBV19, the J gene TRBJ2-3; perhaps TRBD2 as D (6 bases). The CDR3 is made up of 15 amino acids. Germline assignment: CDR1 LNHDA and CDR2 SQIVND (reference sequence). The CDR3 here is CASSTSTSITDTQFF. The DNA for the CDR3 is TGTGCCAGTAGTACCTCGACTAGTATCACAGATACGCAGTTTTTT.

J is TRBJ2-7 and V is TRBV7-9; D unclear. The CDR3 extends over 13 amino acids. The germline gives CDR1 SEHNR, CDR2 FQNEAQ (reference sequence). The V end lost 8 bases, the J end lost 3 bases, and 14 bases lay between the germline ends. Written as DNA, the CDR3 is TGTGCCAGCTCAACGGGTCGAAGCTACGAGCAGTACTTC. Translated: CASSTGRSYEQYF. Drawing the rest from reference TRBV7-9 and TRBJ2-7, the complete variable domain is DTGVSQNPRHKITKRGQNVTFRCDPISEHNRLYWYRQTLGQGPEFLTYFQNEAQLEKSRLLSDRFSAERPKGSFSTLEIQRTEQGDSAMYLCASSTGRSYEQYFGPGTRLTVT.